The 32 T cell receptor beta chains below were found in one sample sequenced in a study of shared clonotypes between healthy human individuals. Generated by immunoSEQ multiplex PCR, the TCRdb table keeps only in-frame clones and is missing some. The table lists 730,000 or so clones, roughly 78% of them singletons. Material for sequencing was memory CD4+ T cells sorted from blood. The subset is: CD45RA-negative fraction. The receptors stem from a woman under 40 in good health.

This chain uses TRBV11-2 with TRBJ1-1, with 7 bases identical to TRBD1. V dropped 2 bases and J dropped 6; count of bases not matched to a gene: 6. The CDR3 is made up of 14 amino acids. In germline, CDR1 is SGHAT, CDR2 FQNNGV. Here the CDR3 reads CASSLSRGLPEAFF. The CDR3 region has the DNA TGTGCCAGCAGCTTATCGAGGGGGCTCCCTGAAGCTTTCTTT.

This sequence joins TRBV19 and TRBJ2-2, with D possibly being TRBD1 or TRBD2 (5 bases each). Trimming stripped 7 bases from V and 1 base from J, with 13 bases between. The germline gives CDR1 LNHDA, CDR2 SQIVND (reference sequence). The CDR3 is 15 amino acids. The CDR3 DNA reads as TGTGCCAGTAACACCGGGGCCTGGAACACCGGGGAGCTGTTTTTT. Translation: CASNTGAWNTGELFF.

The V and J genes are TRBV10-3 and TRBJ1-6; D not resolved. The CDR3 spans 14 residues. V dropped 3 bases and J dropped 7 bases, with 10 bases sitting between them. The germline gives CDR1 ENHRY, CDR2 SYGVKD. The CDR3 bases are TGTGCCATCAGTGAAGGGTTAGGGAATTCACCCCTCCACTTT. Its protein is CAISEGLGNSPLHF.

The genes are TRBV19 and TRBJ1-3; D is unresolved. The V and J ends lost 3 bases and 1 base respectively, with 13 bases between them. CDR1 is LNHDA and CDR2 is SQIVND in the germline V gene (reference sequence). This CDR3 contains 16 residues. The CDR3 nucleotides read TGTGCCAGTAGTATCAGCCTGATCCTATCTGGAAACACCATATATTTT. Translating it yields CASSISLILSGNTIYF.

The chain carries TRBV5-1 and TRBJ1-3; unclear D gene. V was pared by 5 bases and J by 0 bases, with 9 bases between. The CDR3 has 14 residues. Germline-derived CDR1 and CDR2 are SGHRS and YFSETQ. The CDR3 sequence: CASRPAYSGNTIYF. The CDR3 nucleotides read TGCGCCAGCAGGCCCGCCTACTCTGGAAACACCATATATTTT.

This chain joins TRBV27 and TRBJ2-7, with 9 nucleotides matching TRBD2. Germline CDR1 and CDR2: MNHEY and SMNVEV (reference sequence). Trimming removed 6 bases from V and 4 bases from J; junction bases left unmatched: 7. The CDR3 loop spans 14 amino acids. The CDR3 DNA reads TGTGCCAGCAGACCAGCGGGAGGACTATACGAGCAGTACTTC. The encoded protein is CASRPAGGLYEQYF.

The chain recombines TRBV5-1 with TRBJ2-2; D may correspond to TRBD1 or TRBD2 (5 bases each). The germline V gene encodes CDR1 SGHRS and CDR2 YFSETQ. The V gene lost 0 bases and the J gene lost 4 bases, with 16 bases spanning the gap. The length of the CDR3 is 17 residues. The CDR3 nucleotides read TGCGCCAGCAGCTTGGCCCTACGGGTGAGGGGCACCGGGGAGCTGTTTTTT. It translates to CASSLALRVRGTGELFF.

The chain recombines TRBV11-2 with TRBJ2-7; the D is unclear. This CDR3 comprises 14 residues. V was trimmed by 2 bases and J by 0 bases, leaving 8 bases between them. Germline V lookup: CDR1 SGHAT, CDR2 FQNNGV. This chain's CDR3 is CASSLSQSSYEQYF. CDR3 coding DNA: TGTGCCAGCAGCTTATCACAGAGCTCCTACGAGCAGTACTTC.

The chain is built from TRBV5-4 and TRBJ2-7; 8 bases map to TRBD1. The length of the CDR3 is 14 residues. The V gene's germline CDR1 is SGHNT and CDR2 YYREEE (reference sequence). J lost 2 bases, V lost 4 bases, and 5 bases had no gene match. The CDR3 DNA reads TGTGCCAGCAGCCTTGACAGGGGCGCCTACGAGCAGTACTTC. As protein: CASSLDRGAYEQYF.

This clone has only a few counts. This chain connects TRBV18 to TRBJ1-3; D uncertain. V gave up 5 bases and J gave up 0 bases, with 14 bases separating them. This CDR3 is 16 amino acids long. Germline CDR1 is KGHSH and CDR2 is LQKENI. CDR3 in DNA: TGTGCCAGCTCATCCGGACGGGGAAACTCTGGAAACACCATATATTTT. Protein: CASSSGRGNSGNTIYF. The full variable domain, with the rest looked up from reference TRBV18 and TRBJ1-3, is NAGVMQNPRHLVRRRGQEARLRCSPMKGHSHVYWYRQLPEEGLKFMVYLQKENIIDESGMPKERFSAEFPKEGPSILRIQQVVRGDSAAYFCASSSGRGNSGNTIYFGEGSWLTVV.

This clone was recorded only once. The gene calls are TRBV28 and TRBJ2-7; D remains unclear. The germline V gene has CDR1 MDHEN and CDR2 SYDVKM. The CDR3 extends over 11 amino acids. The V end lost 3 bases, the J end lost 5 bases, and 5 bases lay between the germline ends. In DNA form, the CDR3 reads TGTGCCAGCAGTTTTTTCAACGAGCAGTACTTC. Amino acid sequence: CASSFFNEQYF.

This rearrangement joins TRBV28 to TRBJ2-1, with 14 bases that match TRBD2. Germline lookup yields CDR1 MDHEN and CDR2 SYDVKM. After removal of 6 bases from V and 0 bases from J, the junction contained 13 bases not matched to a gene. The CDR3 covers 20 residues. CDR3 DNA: TGTGCCAGCAGGCAGACCGGGACTAGCGGGAGAATTAGCTCCTACAATGAGCAGTTCTTC. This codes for CASRQTGTSGRISSYNEQFF. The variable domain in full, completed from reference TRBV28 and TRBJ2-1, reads DVKVTQSSRYLVKRTGEKVFLECVQDMDHENMFWYRQDPGLGLRLIYFSYDVKMKEKGDIPEGYSVSREKKERFSLILESASTNQTSMYLCASRQTGTSGRISSYNEQFFGPGTRLTVL.

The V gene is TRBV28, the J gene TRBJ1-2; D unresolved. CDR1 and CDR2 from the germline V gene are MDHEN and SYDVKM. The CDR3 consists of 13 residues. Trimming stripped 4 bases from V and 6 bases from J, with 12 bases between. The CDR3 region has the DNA TGTGCCAGCAGTTCCCCTCCCGCCGATGGCTACACCTTC. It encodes CASSSPPADGYTF.

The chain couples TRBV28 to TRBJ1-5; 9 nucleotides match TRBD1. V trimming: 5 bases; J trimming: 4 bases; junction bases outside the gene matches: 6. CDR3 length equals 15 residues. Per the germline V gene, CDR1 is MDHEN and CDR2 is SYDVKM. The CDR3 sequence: CASSRTGVTNQPQHF. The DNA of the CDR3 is TGTGCCAGCAGTAGGACAGGGGTTACGAATCAGCCCCAGCATTTT.

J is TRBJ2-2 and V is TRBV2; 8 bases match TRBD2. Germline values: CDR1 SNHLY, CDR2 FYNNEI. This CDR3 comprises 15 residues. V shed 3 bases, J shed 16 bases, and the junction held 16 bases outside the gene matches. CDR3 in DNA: TGTGCCAGCAGTGAGCTGCTAGCGGGCCTCTCGAACCCGTTTTTT. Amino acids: CASSELLAGLSNPFF.

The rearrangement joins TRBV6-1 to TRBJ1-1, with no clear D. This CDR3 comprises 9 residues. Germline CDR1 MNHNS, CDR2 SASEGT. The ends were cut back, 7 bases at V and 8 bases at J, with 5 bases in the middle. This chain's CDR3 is CASTGEAFF. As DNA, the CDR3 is TGTGCCAGCACCGGAGAAGCTTTCTTT.

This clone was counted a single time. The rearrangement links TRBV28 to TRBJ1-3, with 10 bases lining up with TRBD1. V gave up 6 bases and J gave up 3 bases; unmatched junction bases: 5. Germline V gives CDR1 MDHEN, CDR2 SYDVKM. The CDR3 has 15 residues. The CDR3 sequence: CASSHGTGDGNTIYF. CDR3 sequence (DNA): TGTGCCAGCAGCCATGGGACAGGGGATGGAAACACCATATATTTT.

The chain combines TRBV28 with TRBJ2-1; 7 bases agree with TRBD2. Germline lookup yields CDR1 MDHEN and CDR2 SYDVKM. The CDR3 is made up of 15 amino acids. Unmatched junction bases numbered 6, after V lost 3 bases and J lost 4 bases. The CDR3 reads CASSFPSGSYNEQFF. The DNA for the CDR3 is TGTGCCAGCAGTTTTCCTAGCGGATCGTACAATGAGCAGTTCTTC.

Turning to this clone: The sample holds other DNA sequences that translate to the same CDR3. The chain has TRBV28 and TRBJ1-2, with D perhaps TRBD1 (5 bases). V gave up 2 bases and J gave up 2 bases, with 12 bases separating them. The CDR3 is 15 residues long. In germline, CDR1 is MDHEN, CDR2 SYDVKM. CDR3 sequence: CASSLGRGRNYGYTF. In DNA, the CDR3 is TGTGCCAGCAGTTTAGGGCGGGGGAGGAACTATGGCTACACCTTC.

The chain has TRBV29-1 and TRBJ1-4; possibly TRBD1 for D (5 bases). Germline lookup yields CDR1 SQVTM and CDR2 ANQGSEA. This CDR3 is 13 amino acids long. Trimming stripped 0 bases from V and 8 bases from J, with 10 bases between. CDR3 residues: CSVEDLGREKLFF. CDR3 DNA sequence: TGCAGCGTTGAAGACCTGGGGCGCGAAAAACTGTTTTTT.

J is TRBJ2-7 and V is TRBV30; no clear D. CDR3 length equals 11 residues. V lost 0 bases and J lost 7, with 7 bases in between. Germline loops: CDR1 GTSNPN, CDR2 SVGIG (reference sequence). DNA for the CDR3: TGTGCCTGGAGTGTACTCTGGGAGCAGTACTTC. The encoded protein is CAWSVLWEQYF.

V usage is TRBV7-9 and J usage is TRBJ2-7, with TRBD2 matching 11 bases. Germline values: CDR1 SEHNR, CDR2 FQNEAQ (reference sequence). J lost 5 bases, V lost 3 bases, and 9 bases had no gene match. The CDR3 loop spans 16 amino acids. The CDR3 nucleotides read TGTGCCAGCAGCTTTGGGACACTAGCGGGAGTTCACGAGCAGTACTTC. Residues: CASSFGTLAGVHEQYF.

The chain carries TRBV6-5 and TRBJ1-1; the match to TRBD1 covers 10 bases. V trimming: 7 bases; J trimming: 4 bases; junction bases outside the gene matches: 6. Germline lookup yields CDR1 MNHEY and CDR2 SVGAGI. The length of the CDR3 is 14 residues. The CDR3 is CASIRDRGITEAFF. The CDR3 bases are TGTGCCAGCATCCGGGACAGGGGAATCACTGAAGCTTTCTTT.

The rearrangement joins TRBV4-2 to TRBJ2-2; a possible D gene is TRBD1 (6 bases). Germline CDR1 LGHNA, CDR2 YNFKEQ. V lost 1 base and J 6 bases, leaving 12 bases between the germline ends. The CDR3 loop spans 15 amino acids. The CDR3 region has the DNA TGTGCCAGCAGCCAAGTAGAGGGGGTCTCCGGGGAGCTGTTTTTT. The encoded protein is CASSQVEGVSGELFF.

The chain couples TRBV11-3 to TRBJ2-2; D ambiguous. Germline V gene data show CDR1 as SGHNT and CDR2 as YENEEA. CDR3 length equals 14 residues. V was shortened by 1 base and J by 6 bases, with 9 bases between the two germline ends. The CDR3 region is CASSLVASAGELFF. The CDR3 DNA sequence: TGTGCCAGCAGCTTAGTCGCCAGCGCCGGGGAGCTGTTTTTT.

The CDR3 DNA reads TGTGCCAGCAGTGAACAGAGGGGAGGGACCTACGAGCAGTACTTC. This codes for CASSEQRGGTYEQYF. The chain uses TRBV2 and TRBJ2-7; TRBD2 aligns across 7 bases. With V trimmed by 2 bases and J by 2 bases, 6 bases remained unmatched. The germline CDR1 and CDR2 sequences are SNHLY and FYNNEI. This CDR3 spans 15 amino acids.

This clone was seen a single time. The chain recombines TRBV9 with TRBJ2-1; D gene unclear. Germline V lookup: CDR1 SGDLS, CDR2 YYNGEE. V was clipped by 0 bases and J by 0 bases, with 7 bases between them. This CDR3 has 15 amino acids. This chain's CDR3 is CASSVVGISYNEQFF. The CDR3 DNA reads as TGTGCCAGCAGCGTAGTCGGCATCTCCTACAATGAGCAGTTCTTC.

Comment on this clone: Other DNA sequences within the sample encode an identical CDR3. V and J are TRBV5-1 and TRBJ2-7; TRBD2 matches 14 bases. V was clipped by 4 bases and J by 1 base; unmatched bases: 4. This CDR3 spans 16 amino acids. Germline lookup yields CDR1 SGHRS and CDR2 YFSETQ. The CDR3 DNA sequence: TGCGCCAGCAGCCGGGGGACTAGCGGGGGATCCTACGAGCAGTACTTC. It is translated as CASSRGTSGGSYEQYF. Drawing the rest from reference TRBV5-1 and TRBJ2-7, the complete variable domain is KAGVTQTPRYLIKTRGQQVTLSCSPISGHRSVSWYQQTPGQGLQFLFEYFSETQRNKGNFPGRFSGRQFSNSRSEMNVSTLELGDSALYLCASSRGTSGGSYEQYFGPGTRLTVT.

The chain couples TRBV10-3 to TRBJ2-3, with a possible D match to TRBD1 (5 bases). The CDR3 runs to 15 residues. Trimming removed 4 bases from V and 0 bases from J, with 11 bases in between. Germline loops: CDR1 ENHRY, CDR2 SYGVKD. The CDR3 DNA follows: TGTGCCATCAGTGGGGGCACGGTGAGCACAGATACGCAGTATTTT. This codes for CAISGGTVSTDTQYF.

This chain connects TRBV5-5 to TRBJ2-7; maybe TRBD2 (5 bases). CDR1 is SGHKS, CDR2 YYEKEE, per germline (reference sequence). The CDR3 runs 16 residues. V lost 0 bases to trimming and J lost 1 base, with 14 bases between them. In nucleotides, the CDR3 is TGTGCCAGCAGCTTGGTTGGGAGCTGGCAATCCTACGAGCAGTACTTC. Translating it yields CASSLVGSWQSYEQYF. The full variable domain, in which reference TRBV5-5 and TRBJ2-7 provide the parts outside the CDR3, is DAGVTQSPTHLIKTRGQQVTLRCSPISGHKSVSWYQQVLGQGPQFIFQYYEKEERGRGNFPDRFSARQFPNYSSELNVNALLLGDSALYLCASSLVGSWQSYEQYFGPGTRLTVT.

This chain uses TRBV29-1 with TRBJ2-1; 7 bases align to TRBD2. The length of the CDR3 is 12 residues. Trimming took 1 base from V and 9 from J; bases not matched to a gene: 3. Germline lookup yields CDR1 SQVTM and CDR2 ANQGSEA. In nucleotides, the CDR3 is TGCAGCGTTGAAGTACCTAGCGGTGAGCAGTTCTTC. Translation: CSVEVPSGEQFF.

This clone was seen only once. The CDR3 region has the DNA TGTGCCAGCAGGAGGGGGACTAGCGGGATATCCTACGAGCAGTACTTC. Its translation: CASRRGTSGISYEQYF. The chain couples TRBV6-4 to TRBJ2-7, with TRBD2 matching over 13 bases. The CDR3 is 16 amino acids. Per the germline V gene, CDR1 is MRHNA and CDR2 is SNTAGT. J was trimmed by 1 base and V by 6 bases; bases with no gene match: 6.